This TCR beta chain was identified in a study of cytomegalovirus exposure and HLA in healthy donors. This CDR3 spans 15 amino acids. Trimming removed 0 bases at V and 3 bases at J, with 12 bases between. The germline V gene has CDR1 GTSNPN and CDR2 SVGIG (reference sequence). Details on this clone: The antigen remains unidentified.

Amplification used 60 Vbeta primers and 13 Jbeta primers. Sequencing was performed with immunoSEQ multiplex PCR; in TCRdb, only in-frame clones are kept and a portion is missing. The table lists fewer than 150,000 clones, more than 80% of them singletons, with 1% in the top ten. Study-level findings and limits: Published work reported that the classifier diagnosed cytomegalovirus status with high specificity and sensitivity. When the data were analyzed later, several of the most significant clusters appeared to be linked to common viral pathogens. In a later analysis, donors in an Asian-associated ancestry cluster reportedly had fewer N-insertions in productive TCRs than the cohort mean.

The sample was PBMCs. The J gene is TRBJ1-3, the V gene TRBV30; possible D gene TRBD1, 5 bases. The receptor was isolated from a man in his forties in good health and CMV-seronegative. CDR3 sequence (DNA): TGTGCCTGGAGTGTATCCGTCAGGGTTGGAAACACCATATATTTT. Amino acids: CAWSVSVRVGNTIYF.